The following is a T cell receptor beta chain sequence with its context. Its antigen remains unknown. Whereas donors were nominally healthy upon sampling, unrecorded immune exposures were probable. In germline, CDR1 is PRHDT, CDR2 FYEKMQ (reference sequence). The V segment lost 0 bases and the J segment 4 bases; nucleotides outside the gene matches: 6. The CDR3 has 16 amino acids. PCR amplification relied on 60 Vbeta primers (plus 13 Jbeta primers). Assay used: immunoSEQ multiplex PCR; TCRdb lists only in-frame clones, some missing. The table records over 100,000 clones, about 73% of them present only once. The data stem from a study of cytomegalovirus exposure and HLA in healthy donors. Across the whole study: From HLA-typed donors, an early data release held about 92 million unique TCRs. Whole-study results and caveats: Specificity of a few CMV-associated chains for CMV antigens was verified in vitro. Data from an earlier analysis indicated that most TCR beta V segments were productive either about 87% or about 30% of the time.

This clonotype was obtained from a woman aged 25 to 39 in good health and CMV-seropositive. Sequencing input: PBMCs. The V and J genes are TRBV13 and TRBJ2-1, with 7 bases that match TRBD2. CDR3 DNA sequence: TGTGCCAGCAGCTTAGGGAGTAGCGGGCAATACAATGAGCAGTTCTTC. Residues: CASSLGSSGQYNEQFF. The whole variable domain, remainder taken from reference TRBV13 and TRBJ2-1, is AAGVIQSPRHLIKEKRETATLKCYPIPRHDTVYWYQQGPGQDPQFLISFYEKMQSDKGSIPDRFSAQQFSDYHSELNMSSLELGDSALYFCASSLGSSGQYNEQFFGPGTRLTVL.